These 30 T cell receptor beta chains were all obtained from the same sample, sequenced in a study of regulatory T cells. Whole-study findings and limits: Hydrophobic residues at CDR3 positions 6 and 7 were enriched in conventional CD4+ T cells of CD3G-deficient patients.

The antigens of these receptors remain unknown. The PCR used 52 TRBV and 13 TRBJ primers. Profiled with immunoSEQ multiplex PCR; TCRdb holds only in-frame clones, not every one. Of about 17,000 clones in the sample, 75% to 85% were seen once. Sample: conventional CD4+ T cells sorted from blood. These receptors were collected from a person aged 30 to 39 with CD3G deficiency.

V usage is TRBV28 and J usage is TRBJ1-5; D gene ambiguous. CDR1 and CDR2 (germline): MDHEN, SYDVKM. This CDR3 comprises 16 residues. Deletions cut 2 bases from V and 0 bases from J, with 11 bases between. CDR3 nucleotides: TGTGCCAGCAGTTTAGTATTGGGGAATAGCAATCAGCCCCAGCATTTT. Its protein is CASSLVLGNSNQPQHF.

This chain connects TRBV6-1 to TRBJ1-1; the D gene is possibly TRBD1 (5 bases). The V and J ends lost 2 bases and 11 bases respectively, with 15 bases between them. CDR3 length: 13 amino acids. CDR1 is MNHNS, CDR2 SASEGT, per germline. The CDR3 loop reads CASSEHGGLVAFF. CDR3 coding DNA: TGTGCCAGCAGTGAACATGGGGGGTTGGTCGCTTTCTTT.

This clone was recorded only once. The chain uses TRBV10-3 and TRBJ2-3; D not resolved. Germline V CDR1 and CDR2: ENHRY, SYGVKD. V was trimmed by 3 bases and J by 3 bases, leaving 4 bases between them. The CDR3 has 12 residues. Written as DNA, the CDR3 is TGTGCCATCAGTGATAGGACAGATACGCAGTATTTT. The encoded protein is CAISDRTDTQYF.

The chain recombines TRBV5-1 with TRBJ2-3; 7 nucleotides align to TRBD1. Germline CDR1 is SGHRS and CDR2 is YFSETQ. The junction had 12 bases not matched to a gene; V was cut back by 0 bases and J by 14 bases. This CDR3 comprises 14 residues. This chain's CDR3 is CASSLGTGWGAWYF. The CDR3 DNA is TGCGCCAGCAGCTTGGGGACAGGTTGGGGAGCGTGGTATTTT.

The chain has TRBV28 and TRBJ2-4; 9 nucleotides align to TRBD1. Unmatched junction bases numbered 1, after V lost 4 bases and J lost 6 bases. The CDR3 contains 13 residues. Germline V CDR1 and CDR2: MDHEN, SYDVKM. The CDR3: CASSSTGGNIQYF. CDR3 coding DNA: TGTGCCAGCAGTTCGACAGGGGGAAACATTCAGTACTTC.

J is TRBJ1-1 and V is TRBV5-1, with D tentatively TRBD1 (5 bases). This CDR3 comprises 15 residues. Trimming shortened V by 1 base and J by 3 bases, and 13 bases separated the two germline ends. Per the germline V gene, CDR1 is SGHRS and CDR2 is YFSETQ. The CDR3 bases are TGCGCCAGCAGCTTGTCTCCCGGGGGGGACACTGAAGCTTTCTTT. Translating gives CASSLSPGGDTEAFF.

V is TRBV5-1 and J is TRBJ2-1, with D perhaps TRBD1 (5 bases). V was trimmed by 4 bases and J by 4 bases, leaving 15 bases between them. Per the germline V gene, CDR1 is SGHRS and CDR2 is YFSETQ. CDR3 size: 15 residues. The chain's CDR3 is CASSHDSPVYNEQFF. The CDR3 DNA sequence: TGCGCCAGCAGCCACGACAGCCCCGTTTACAATGAGCAGTTCTTC.

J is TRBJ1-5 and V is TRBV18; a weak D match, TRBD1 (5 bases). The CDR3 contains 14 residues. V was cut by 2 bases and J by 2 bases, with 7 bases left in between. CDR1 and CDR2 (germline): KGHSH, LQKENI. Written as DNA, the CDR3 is TGTGCCAGCTCACCAACGGGGGGCAATCAGCCCCAGCATTTT. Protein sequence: CASSPTGGNQPQHF.

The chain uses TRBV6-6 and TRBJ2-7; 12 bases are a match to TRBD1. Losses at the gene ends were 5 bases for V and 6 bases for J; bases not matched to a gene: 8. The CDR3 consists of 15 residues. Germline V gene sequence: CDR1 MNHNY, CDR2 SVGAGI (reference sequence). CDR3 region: CASSHWGTGGAEQYF. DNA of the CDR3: TGTGCCAGCAGTCACTGGGGGACAGGGGGCGCCGAGCAGTACTTC.

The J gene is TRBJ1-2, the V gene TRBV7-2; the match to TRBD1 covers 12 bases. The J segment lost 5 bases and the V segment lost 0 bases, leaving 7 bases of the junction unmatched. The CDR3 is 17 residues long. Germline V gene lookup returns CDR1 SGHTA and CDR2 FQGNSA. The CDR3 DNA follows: TGTGCCAGCAGCTTAGCGCCCGGGGACAGGGGGCTTTATGGCTACACCTTC. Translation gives CASSLAPGDRGLYGYTF.

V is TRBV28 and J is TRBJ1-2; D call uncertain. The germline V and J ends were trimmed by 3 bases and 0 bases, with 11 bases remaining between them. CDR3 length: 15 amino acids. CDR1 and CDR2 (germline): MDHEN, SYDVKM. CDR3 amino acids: CASSFRGRPNYGYTF. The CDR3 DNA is TGTGCCAGCAGTTTTAGAGGGCGACCTAACTATGGCTACACCTTC.

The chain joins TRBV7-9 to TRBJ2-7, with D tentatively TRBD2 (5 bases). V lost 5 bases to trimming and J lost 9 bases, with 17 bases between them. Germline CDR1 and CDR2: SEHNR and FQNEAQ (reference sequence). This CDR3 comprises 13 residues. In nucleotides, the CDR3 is TGTGCCAGCAGCCCTGCGTTCCTCGGGGTGCAGTACTTC. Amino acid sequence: CASSPAFLGVQYF.

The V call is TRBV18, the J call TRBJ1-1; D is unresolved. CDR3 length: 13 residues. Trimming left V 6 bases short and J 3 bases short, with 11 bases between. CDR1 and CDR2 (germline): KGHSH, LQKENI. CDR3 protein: CASSPTRDTEAFF. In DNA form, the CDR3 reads TGTGCCAGCTCCCCTACAAGGGACACTGAAGCTTTCTTT.

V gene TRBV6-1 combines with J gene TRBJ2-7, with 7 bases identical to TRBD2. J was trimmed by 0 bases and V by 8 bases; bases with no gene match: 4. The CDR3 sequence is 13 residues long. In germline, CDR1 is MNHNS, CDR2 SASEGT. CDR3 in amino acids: CASGPSGSYEQYF. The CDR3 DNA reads TGTGCCAGCGGACCTAGCGGCTCCTACGAGCAGTACTTC.

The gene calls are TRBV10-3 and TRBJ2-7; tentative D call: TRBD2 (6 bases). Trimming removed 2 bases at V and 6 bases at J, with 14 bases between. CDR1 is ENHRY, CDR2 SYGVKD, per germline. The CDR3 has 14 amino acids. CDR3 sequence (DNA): TGTGCCATCAGTGAGGCGGGACTTTTTGGCGAGCAGTACTTC. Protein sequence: CAISEAGLFGEQYF.

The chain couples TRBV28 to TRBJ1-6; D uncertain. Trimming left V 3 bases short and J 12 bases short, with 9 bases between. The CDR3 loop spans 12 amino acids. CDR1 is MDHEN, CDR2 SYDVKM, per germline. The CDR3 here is CASSFKGVPLHF. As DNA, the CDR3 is TGTGCCAGCAGTTTTAAGGGAGTACCCCTCCACTTT.

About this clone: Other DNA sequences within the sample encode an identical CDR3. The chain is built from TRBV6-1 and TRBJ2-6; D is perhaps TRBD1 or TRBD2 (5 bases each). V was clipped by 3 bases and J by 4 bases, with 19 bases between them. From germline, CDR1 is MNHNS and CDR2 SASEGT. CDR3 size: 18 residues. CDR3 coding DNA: TGTGCCAGCAGTGAGAGAGTAAGGGGCTCGGGAGGGGCCAACGTCCTGACTTTC. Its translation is CASSERVRGSGGANVLTF.

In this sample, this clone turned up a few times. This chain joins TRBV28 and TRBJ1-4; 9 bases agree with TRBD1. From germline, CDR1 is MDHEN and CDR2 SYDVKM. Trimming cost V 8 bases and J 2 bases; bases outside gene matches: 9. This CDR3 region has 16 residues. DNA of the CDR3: TGTGCCAGCGGGGCCCCACAGGGGGCTACTAATGAAAAACTGTTTTTT. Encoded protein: CASGAPQGATNEKLFF.

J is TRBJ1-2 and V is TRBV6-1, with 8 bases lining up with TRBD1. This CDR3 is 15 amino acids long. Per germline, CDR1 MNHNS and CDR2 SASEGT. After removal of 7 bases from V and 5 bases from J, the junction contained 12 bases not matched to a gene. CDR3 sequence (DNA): TGTGCCAGCAAAGGGCGGGACAGGAGTATTTATGGCTACACCTTC. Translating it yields CASKGRDRSIYGYTF.

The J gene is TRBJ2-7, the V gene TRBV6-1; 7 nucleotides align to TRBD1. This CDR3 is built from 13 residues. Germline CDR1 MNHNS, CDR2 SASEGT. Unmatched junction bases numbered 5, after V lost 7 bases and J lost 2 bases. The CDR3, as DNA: TGTGCCAGCACCCGGGACAGACCCTACGAGCAGTACTTC. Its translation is CASTRDRPYEQYF.

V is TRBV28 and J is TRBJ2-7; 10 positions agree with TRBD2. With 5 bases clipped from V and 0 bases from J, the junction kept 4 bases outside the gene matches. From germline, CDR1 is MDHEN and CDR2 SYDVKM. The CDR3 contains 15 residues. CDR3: CASSPSSGSSYEQYF. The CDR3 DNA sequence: TGTGCCAGCAGTCCTTCTAGCGGGAGCTCCTACGAGCAGTACTTC. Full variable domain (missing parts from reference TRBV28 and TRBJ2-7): DVKVTQSSRYLVKRTGEKVFLECVQDMDHENMFWYRQDPGLGLRLIYFSYDVKMKEKGDIPEGYSVSREKKERFSLILESASTNQTSMYLCASSPSSGSSYEQYFGPGTRLTVT.

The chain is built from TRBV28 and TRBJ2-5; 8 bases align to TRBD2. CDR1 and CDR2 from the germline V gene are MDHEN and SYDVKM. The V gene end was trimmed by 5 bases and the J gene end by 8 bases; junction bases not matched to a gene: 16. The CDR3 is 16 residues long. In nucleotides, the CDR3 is TGTGCCAGCAGTCCTACGGGTCGGGGGGGGCTAGAAACCCAGTACTTC. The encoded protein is CASSPTGRGGLETQYF.

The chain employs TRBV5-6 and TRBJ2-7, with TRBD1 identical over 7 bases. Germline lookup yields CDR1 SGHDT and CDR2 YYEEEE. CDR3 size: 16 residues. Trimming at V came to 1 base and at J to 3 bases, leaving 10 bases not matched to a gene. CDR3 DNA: TGTGCCAGCAGCTTGAAGGGACAGAAAGACGTCTACGAGCAGTACTTC. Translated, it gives CASSLKGQKDVYEQYF.

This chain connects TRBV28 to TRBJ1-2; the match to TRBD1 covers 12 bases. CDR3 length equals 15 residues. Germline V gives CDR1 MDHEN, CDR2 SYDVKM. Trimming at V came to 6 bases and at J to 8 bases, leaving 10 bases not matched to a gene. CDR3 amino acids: CASSVQGQGAGGYTF. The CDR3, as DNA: TGTGCCAGCAGCGTACAGGGACAGGGGGCAGGAGGCTACACCTTC.

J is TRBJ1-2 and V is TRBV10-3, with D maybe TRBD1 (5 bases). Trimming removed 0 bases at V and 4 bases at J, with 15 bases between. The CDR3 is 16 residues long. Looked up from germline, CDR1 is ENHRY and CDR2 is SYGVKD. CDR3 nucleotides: TGTGCCATCAGTGAGTCGACGGGGGGTGCAGTCTATGGCTACACCTTC. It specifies CAISESTGGAVYGYTF.

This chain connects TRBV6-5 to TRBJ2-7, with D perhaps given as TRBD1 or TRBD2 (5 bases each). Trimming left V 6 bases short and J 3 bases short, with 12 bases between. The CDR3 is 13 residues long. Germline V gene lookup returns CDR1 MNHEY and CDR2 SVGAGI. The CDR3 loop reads CASRRDGLYEQYF. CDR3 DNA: TGTGCCAGCAGGAGGGACGGCCTCTACGAGCAGTACTTC.

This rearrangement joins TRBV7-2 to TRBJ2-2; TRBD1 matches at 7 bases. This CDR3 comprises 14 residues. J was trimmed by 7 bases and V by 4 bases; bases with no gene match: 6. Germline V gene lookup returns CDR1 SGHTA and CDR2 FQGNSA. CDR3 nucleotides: TGTGCCAGCAGCTCACAGGGGCGAGGCGGGGAGCTGTTTTTT. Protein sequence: CASSSQGRGGELFF.

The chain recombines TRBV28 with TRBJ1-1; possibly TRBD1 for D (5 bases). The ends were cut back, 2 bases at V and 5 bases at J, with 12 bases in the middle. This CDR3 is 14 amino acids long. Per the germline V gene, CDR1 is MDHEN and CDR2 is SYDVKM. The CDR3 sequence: CASSLGGRRTEAFF. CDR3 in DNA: TGTGCCAGCAGTTTAGGGGGAAGGCGGACTGAAGCTTTCTTT.

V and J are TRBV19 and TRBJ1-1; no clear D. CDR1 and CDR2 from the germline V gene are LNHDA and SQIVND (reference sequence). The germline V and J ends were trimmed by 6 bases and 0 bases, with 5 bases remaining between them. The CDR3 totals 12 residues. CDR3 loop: CASRRVNTEAFF. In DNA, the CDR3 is TGTGCCAGTAGGAGGGTGAACACTGAAGCTTTCTTT.

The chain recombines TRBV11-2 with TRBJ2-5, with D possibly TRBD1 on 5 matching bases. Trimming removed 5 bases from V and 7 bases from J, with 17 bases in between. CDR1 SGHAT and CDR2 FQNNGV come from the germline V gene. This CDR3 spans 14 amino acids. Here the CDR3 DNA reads TGTGCCAGCAGCCCAGGCGGCAGGGCGGCGACCCAGTACTTC. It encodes CASSPGGRAATQYF.